This entry describes one T cell receptor (beta chain). Its target is not known. The PCR had 60 Vbeta and 13 Jbeta primers. The repertoire was sequenced with immunoSEQ multiplex PCR; TCRdb's copy has only in-frame clones and lacks some. The repertoire holds some 150,000 clones, with about 83% as singletons. This entry comes from a study of cytomegalovirus exposure and HLA in healthy donors. CDR3 length equals 14 residues. J was trimmed by 6 bases and V by 2 bases; bases with no gene match: 6. In germline, CDR1 is SGHAT, CDR2 FQNNGV. Overall study results and limits: Later analysis identified several of the most significant clusters that appeared linked to common viral pathogens. A later analysis reportedly identified an Asian-associated ancestry cluster as carrying fewer N-insertions than the approximately 710-donor mean.

The clonotype comes from a woman aged 25 to 39 in good health and CMV-seronegative. Sequenced: PBMCs. The rearrangement uses TRBV11-2 and TRBJ2-7; 8 nucleotides line up with TRBD2. This chain's CDR3 is CASSLNGGAGEQYF. The CDR3 DNA follows: TGTGCCAGCAGCTTAAACGGGGGGGCGGGCGAGCAGTACTTC. The variable domain in full, completed from reference TRBV11-2 and TRBJ2-7, reads EAGVAQSPRYKIIEKRQSVAFWCNPISGHATLYWYQQILGQGPKLLIQFQNNGVVDDSQLPKDRFSAERLKGVDSTLKIQPAKLEDSAVYLCASSLNGGAGEQYFGPGTRLTVT.